The 19 T cell receptor beta chains in this list originate from one sample, sequenced in a study of shared clonotypes between healthy human individuals. The protocol was immunoSEQ multiplex PCR, while the TCRdb copy is restricted to in-frame clones and leaves out a portion. The sample records hundreds of thousands of clones, 90% to 95% being singletons. Positive CCR7 selection of CD45RO-negative cells yielded the naive CD8 cells, and terminally differentiated effector memory CD45RA+ cells were excluded. The specimen sequenced was naive CD8+ T cells sorted from blood. These receptors originate from a man between 25 and 39 years old in good health.

The rearrangement uses TRBV30 and TRBJ2-2; D unresolved. The CDR3 has 13 residues. Per germline, CDR1 GTSNPN and CDR2 SVGIG (reference sequence). V lost 2 bases to trimming and J lost 4 bases, with 8 bases between them. CDR3 in amino acids: CAWSNDPTGELFF. In DNA, the CDR3 is TGTGCCTGGAGTAATGATCCCACCGGGGAGCTGTTTTTT. The full variable domain, its missing parts supplied by reference TRBV30 and TRBJ2-2, is SQTIHQWPATLVQPVGSPLSLECTVEGTSNPNLYWYRQAAGRGLQLLFYSVGIGQISSEVPQNLSASRPQDRQFILSSKKLLLSDSGFYLCAWSNDPTGELFFGEGSRLTVL.

The chain employs TRBV4-3 and TRBJ1-4; 7 bases fit TRBD1. The V segment lost 4 bases and the J segment 5 bases; nucleotides outside the gene matches: 16. The germline gives CDR1 LGHNA, CDR2 YSLEER. This CDR3 region has 18 residues. The CDR3 protein is CASSRVPNHRGLNEKLFF. CDR3 bases: TGCGCCAGCAGCCGAGTACCTAATCACAGGGGTTTAAATGAAAAACTGTTTTTT.

This clone appeared a few times. This sequence joins TRBV25-1 and TRBJ2-7; no clear D gene. V lost 5 bases and J lost 1, with 9 bases in between. This CDR3 spans 13 amino acids. Germline CDR1 MGHDK, CDR2 SYGVNS. This CDR3 reads CASSSSESYEQYF. The CDR3 DNA reads TGTGCCAGCAGTTCCAGTGAGTCCTACGAGCAGTACTTC.

In nucleotides, the CDR3 is TGTGCCAGCAGGGGGACAGAGCAGTTCTTC. Translation gives CASRGTEQFF. The chain recombines TRBV2 with TRBJ2-1; a weak D match, TRBD1 (6 bases). The ends were cut back, 6 bases at V and 10 bases at J, with 7 bases in the middle. The CDR3 has 10 residues. Germline values: CDR1 SNHLY, CDR2 FYNNEI.

This clone was seen a few times. Mismatch with germline at one junction end may stem from a read error. J is TRBJ2-6 and V is TRBV19; TRBD2 is a possible D gene (6 bases). The CDR3 covers 18 residues. CDR1 is LNHDA, CDR2 SQIVND, per germline (reference sequence). CDR3 in DNA: TGTGCCAGTAGTAACCAGTGGACAAATCACAAAGCGGGCCAACGTCCTGACTTC. The encoded protein is CASSNQWTNHKAGQRPDF.

The chain combines TRBV27 with TRBJ2-1, with 7 positions matching TRBD2. The V gene end was trimmed by 6 bases and the J gene end by 0 bases; junction bases not matched to a gene: 8. CDR1 MNHEY and CDR2 SMNVEV come from the germline V gene (reference sequence). The CDR3 extends over 16 amino acids. The CDR3: CASRPDGRSSYNEQFF. The CDR3 DNA sequence: TGTGCCAGCAGACCCGACGGGAGGAGCTCCTACAATGAGCAGTTCTTC.

CDR3 nucleotide sequence: TGTGCCAGCAGCCCGGGGGCACAGGCGGGAGATTTGGACGAGCAGTACTTC. This sequence encodes CASSPGAQAGDLDEQYF. The J gene is TRBJ2-7, the V gene TRBV7-9; D might be TRBD2 (7 bases). V lost 5 bases to trimming and J lost 5 bases, with 25 bases between them. The CDR3 has 17 amino acids. Germline CDR1 and CDR2: SEHNR and FQNEAQ (reference sequence). Using reference TRBV7-9 and TRBJ2-7 for the parts outside the CDR3, the full variable domain is DTGVSQNPRHKITKRGQNVTFRCDPISEHNRLYWYRQTLGQGPEFLTYFQNEAQLEKSRLLSDRFSAERPKGSFSTLEIQRTEQGDSAMYLCASSPGAQAGDLDEQYFGPGTRLTVT.

In this sample, this clone turned up once. The chain recombines TRBV9 with TRBJ1-2; the D gene is possibly TRBD1 (5 bases). This CDR3 has 15 residues. In germline, CDR1 is SGDLS, CDR2 YYNGEE. The germline V and J ends were trimmed by 0 bases and 5 bases, with 14 bases remaining between them. CDR3 in DNA: TGTGCCAGCAGCGTAGAGGGGAGTTTGGTGTATGGCTACACCTTC. It translates to CASSVEGSLVYGYTF.

The V call is TRBV7-9, the J call TRBJ2-7, with D tentatively TRBD1 (5 bases). Germline values: CDR1 SEHNR, CDR2 FQNEAQ (reference sequence). Trimming removed 2 bases from V and 0 bases from J, with 14 bases in between. The CDR3 loop spans 16 amino acids. The CDR3 bases are TGTGCCAGCAGCTTAATTTCAGGGCCTTCCTCCTACGAGCAGTACTTC. It is translated as CASSLISGPSSYEQYF.

The chain is built from TRBV4-1 and TRBJ2-7; 10 positions match TRBD1. The germline V gene has CDR1 MGHRA and CDR2 YSYEKL. The CDR3 contains 14 residues. Germline trimming cut 3 bases from V and 5 bases from J; bases unmatched to any gene: 4. Here the CDR3 DNA reads TGCGCCAGCAGCCACATCGGGACAGGGGACGAGCAGTACTTC. Residues: CASSHIGTGDEQYF.

This clone was counted between two and nine times. This CDR3 is also generated by other DNA sequences in the sample. The gene calls are TRBV5-1 and TRBJ2-3, with 15 bases that match TRBD2. Germline V gives CDR1 SGHRS, CDR2 YFSETQ. The CDR3 runs 17 residues. Trimming removed 0 bases from V and 6 bases from J; junction bases left unmatched: 5. CDR3 region: CASSLEGLAGGPDTQYF. For the CDR3, the DNA is TGCGCCAGCAGCTTGGAAGGACTAGCGGGAGGGCCCGATACGCAGTATTTT.

This chain joins TRBV27 and TRBJ2-1, with 7 bases matching TRBD1. Trimming removed 8 bases from V and 0 bases from J; junction bases left unmatched: 10. Per the germline V gene, CDR1 is MNHEY and CDR2 is SMNVEV (reference sequence). This CDR3 has 16 amino acids. CDR3 amino acids: CASVNSGQSSYNEQFF. CDR3 in DNA: TGTGCCAGCGTAAATTCGGGACAGAGCTCCTACAATGAGCAGTTCTTC.

The chain couples TRBV27 to TRBJ1-1; a possible D gene is TRBD1 (5 bases). The length of the CDR3 is 13 residues. CDR1 and CDR2 (germline): MNHEY, SMNVEV (reference sequence). V shed 7 bases and J shed 4 bases, with 13 bases lying between them. In nucleotides, the CDR3 is TGTGCCAGCAATCGGGGCCTGGGCACTGAAGCTTTCTTT. Translating gives CASNRGLGTEAFF.

The chain has TRBV7-9 and TRBJ2-5, with no clear D. Looked up from germline, CDR1 is SEHNR and CDR2 is FQNEAQ (reference sequence). The V end lost 5 bases, the J end lost 2 bases, and 12 bases lay between the germline ends. The CDR3 spans 14 residues. In DNA, the CDR3 is TGTGCCAGCAGCGATTGGACGGAACAAGAGACCCAGTACTTC. Translation: CASSDWTEQETQYF.

This chain joins TRBV11-2 and TRBJ2-7; possible D gene TRBD1, 6 bases. CDR3 size: 14 residues. Germline CDR1 and CDR2: SGHAT and FQNNGV. Deletions cut 4 bases from V and 3 bases from J, with 13 bases between. The DNA of the CDR3 is TGTGCCAGCAGCTCGGGACATTTGGGCTACGAGCAGTACTTC. As protein: CASSSGHLGYEQYF.

The chain links TRBV11-3 to TRBJ2-3; D gene ambiguous. V was pared by 5 bases and J by 6 bases, with 12 bases between. CDR3 length: 13 residues. Germline CDR1 SGHNT, CDR2 YENEEA. The CDR3 nucleotides are TGTGCCAGCAGCCCGGAATCTGCGGATACGCAGTATTTT. Protein sequence: CASSPESADTQYF.

The chain joins TRBV30 to TRBJ2-2; D remains ambiguous. Trimming left V 1 base short and J 2 bases short, with 5 bases between. The CDR3 contains 13 residues. CDR1 and CDR2 from the germline V gene are GTSNPN and SVGIG (reference sequence). This CDR3 is CAWSGDNTGELFF. The CDR3 bases are TGTGCCTGGAGTGGGGATAACACCGGGGAGCTGTTTTTT.

This chain joins TRBV2 and TRBJ2-7, with D possibly TRBD1 on 5 matching bases. The CDR3 runs 13 residues. The germline V gene has CDR1 SNHLY and CDR2 FYNNEI. V was trimmed by 4 bases and J by 3 bases, leaving 10 bases between them. CDR3 in DNA: TGTGCCAGCAGTGTCGCAGGGATCTACGAGCAGTACTTC. This encodes CASSVAGIYEQYF.

The chain couples TRBV20-1 to TRBJ1-6; TRBD1 aligns across 7 bases. CDR3 size: 11 residues. The V segment lost 3 bases and the J segment 17 bases; nucleotides outside the gene matches: 7. Germline V gene lookup returns CDR1 DFQATT and CDR2 SNEGSKA (reference sequence). This chain's CDR3 is CSASEDRRIHF. The CDR3 DNA is TGCAGTGCTAGCGAGGACAGGAGGATCCACTTT.